These 17 T cell receptor beta chains originate from one sample sequenced in a study of T cells expressing NK-cell markers. TCRdb re-called the 5' RACE reads; one entry per CDR3 protein, DNA not given. With about 170,000 distinct CDR3 sequences in the sample, the ten largest clones hold 20% to 25%. Sequenced input: blood T cells: a sorted CD56 or NKG2C T cell subset, CD4+ or CD8+ T cells, or bulk PBMC T cells (not recorded which). The receptors come from a man aged 18-69 years in good health.

This chain links TRBV29-1 with TRBJ2-1. This CDR3 spans 12 amino acids. Germline loops: CDR1 SQVTM, CDR2 ANQGSEA. The CDR3 is CSVVSSYNEQFF.

The gene calls are TRBV5-6 and TRBJ1-5; TCRdb picks TRBD1, but there is no DNA to check that call. The CDR3 has 16 residues. Germline loops: CDR1 SGHDT, CDR2 YYEEEE. The CDR3 sequence is CASSIGTGVSNQPQHF.

CDR3: CASSYVKGNEQFF. The gene calls are TRBV7-7 and TRBJ2-1. The germline gives CDR1 SSHAT, CDR2 FNYEAQ (reference sequence). The CDR3 is 13 residues long.

The chain combines TRBV7-9 with TRBJ1-2; the TRBD1 assignment by TCRdb is unverifiable without DNA. The germline gives CDR1 SEHNR, CDR2 FQNEAQ (reference sequence). CDR3 length equals 14 residues. The CDR3 reads CASSQSGQEYGYTF.

V usage is TRBV4-2 and J usage is TRBJ1-2; TCRdb lists TRBD1, though no DNA is available to test this call. This CDR3 comprises 16 residues. CDR1 and CDR2 (germline): LGHNA, YNFKEQ. CDR3 amino acids: CASSQGRQAENYGYTF.

V is TRBV5-1 and J is TRBJ2-2; absent DNA, TCRdb's TRBD1 call cannot be checked. The CDR3 contains 15 residues. Germline assignment: CDR1 SGHRS and CDR2 YFSETQ. The CDR3 protein is CASSGPPRGPGELFF.

The chain joins TRBV23-1 to TRBJ1-1. TRBV23-1 is an open reading frame whose function is uncertain. There are 12 residues in the CDR3. CDR3 sequence reads: CASRHRWTEAFF.

V usage is TRBV5-1 and J usage is TRBJ2-1; TCRdb calls TRBD1, which cannot be checked without DNA. This CDR3 contains 12 residues. Germline loops: CDR1 SGHRS, CDR2 YFSETQ. The CDR3: CASSWGNNEQFF.

CDR3 sequence reads: CASSHLTDTQYF. The chain is built from TRBV11-2 and TRBJ2-3. The CDR3 runs 12 residues. From germline, CDR1 is SGHAT and CDR2 FQNNGV.

The chain links TRBV27 to TRBJ2-2; TCRdb picks TRBD1, but there is no DNA to check that call. This CDR3 contains 18 residues. Germline assignment: CDR1 MNHEY and CDR2 SMNVEV (reference sequence). The CDR3 sequence is CASSLAAGVTLNTGELFF.

The chain joins TRBV20-1 to TRBJ2-5; TCRdb calls TRBD1, which cannot be checked without DNA. The CDR3 is 20 residues long. Germline assignment: CDR1 DFQATT and CDR2 SNEGSKA (reference sequence). This CDR3 reads CSARDGIGTGGSAYQETQYF.

V is TRBV2 and J is TRBJ1-2; the TCRdb D gene call, TRBD1, has no DNA to confirm it. The germline V gene encodes CDR1 SNHLY and CDR2 FYNNEI. This CDR3 region has 13 residues. This CDR3 reads CASSERGLDGYTF.

The rearrangement uses TRBV6-1 and TRBJ1-6. The germline gives CDR1 MNHNS, CDR2 SASEGT. The CDR3 runs to 17 residues. The CDR3 here is CASSEAGWVDSNSPLHF.

The chain recombines TRBV3-1 with TRBJ1-1. This CDR3 has 17 amino acids. Per the germline V gene, CDR1 is LGHDT and CDR2 is YNNKEL (reference sequence). This CDR3 is CASSLLQGREVNTEAFF.

The chain joins TRBV7-9 to TRBJ2-1. The CDR3 sequence is 15 residues long. Germline V gene sequence: CDR1 SEHNR, CDR2 FQNEAQ (reference sequence). The CDR3 spells CASSLAGGLRNEQFF.

The chain recombines TRBV7-9 with TRBJ2-1. Germline-derived CDR1 and CDR2 are SEHNR and FQNEAQ (reference sequence). The CDR3 runs to 15 residues. This CDR3 reads CASSLGPRKYNEQFF.

The chain couples TRBV27 to TRBJ2-6; without DNA, the TCRdb call of TRBD1 cannot be checked. This CDR3 is built from 18 residues. The germline gives CDR1 MNHEY, CDR2 SMNVEV (reference sequence). The CDR3 reads CASSPLGTGGLGANVLTF.